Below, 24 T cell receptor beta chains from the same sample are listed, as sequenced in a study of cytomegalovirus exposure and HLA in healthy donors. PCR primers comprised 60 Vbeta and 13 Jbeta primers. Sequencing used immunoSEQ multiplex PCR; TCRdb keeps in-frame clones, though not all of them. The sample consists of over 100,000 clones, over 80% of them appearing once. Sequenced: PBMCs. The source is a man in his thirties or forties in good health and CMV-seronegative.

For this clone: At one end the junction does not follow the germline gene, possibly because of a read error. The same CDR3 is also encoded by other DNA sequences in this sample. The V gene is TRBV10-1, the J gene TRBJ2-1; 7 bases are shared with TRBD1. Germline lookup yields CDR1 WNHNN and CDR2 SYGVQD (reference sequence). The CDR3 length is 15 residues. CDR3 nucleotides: TGCGCCAGCAGTAGGGGACAGAGTCTCTACAATGAACAGTTCTTC. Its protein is CASSRGQSLYNEQFF.

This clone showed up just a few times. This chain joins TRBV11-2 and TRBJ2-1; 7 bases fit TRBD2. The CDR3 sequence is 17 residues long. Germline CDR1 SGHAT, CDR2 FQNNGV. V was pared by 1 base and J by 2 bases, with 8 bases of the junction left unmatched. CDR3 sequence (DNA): TGTGCCAGCAGCTTAGCCCCGGGACTACTCCCCTACAATGAGCAGTTCTTC. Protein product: CASSLAPGLLPYNEQFF.

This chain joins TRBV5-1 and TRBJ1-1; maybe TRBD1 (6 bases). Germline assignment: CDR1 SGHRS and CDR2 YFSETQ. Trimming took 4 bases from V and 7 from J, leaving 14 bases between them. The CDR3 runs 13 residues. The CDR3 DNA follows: TGCGCCAGCAGCGAGCAGGGGACGGGTGAAGCTTTCTTT. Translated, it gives CASSEQGTGEAFF.

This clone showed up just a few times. CDR3 loop: CASREQGPTNEKLFF. CDR3 in DNA: TGTGCCAGCAGGGAACAGGGTCCAACTAATGAAAAACTGTTTTTT. The chain uses TRBV2 and TRBJ1-4; weak D call: TRBD1 (6 bases). There are 15 residues in the CDR3. The germline gives CDR1 SNHLY, CDR2 FYNNEI. The germline V and J ends were trimmed by 6 bases and 0 bases, with 11 bases remaining between them.

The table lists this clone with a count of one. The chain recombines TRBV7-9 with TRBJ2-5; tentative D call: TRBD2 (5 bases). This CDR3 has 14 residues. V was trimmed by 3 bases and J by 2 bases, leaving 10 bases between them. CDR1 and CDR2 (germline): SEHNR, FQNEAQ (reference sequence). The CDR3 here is CASSFGMGQETQYF. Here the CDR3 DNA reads TGTGCCAGCAGCTTCGGGATGGGGCAAGAGACCCAGTACTTC.

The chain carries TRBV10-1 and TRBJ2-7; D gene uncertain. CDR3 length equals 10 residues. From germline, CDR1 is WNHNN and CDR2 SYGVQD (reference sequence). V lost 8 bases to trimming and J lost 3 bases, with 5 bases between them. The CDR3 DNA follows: TGCGCCAGCGTGCGCTACGAGCAGTACTTC. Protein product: CASVRYEQYF.

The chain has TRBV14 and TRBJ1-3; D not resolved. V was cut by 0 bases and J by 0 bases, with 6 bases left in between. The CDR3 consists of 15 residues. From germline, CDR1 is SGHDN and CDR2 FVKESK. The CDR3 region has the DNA TGTGCCAGCAGCCAAGATTGGAGCTCTGGAAACACCATATATTTT. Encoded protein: CASSQDWSSGNTIYF.

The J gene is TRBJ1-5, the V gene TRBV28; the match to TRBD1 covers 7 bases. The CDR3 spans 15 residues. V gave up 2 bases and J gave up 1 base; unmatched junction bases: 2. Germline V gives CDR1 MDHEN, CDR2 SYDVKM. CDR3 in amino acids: CASSLVGGSNQPQHF. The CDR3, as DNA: TGTGCCAGCAGTTTAGTAGGGGGCAGCAATCAGCCCCAGCATTTT.

CDR3 loop: CASSPSRGSNQPQHF. CDR3 coding DNA: TGTGCCAGCAGCCCGAGCCGGGGGAGCAATCAGCCCCAGCATTTT. The rearrangement joins TRBV25-1 to TRBJ1-5; a weak D match, TRBD1 (5 bases). CDR3 length: 15 residues. Trimming cost V 6 bases and J 1 base, with 13 bases left between them. Germline V gene sequence: CDR1 MGHDK, CDR2 SYGVNS.

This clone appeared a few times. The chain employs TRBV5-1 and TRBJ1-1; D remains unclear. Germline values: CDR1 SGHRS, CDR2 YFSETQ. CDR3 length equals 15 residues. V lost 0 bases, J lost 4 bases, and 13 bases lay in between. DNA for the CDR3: TGCGCCAGCAGCTTGGAGGCGGGTGGAAGCACTGAAGCTTTCTTT. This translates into CASSLEAGGSTEAFF. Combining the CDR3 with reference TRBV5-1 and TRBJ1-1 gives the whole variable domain KAGVTQTPRYLIKTRGQQVTLSCSPISGHRSVSWYQQTPGQGLQFLFEYFSETQRNKGNFPGRFSGRQFSNSRSEMNVSTLELGDSALYLCASSLEAGGSTEAFFGQGTRLTVV.

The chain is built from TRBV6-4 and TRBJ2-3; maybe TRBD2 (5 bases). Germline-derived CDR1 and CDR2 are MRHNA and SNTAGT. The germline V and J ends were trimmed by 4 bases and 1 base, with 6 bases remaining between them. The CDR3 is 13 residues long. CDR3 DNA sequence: TGTGCCAGCAGTGCGGAGGGCACAGATACGCAGTATTTT. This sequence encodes CASSAEGTDTQYF.

CDR3 sequence reads: CAISAGTGVRNQPQHF. As DNA, the CDR3 is TGTGCCATCTCCGCCGGGACAGGGGTACGCAATCAGCCCCAGCATTTT. The chain recombines TRBV28 with TRBJ1-5, with 10 positions matching TRBD1. Germline assignment: CDR1 MDHEN and CDR2 SYDVKM. This CDR3 has 16 amino acids. Trimming took 10 bases from V and 2 from J; bases not matched to a gene: 11.

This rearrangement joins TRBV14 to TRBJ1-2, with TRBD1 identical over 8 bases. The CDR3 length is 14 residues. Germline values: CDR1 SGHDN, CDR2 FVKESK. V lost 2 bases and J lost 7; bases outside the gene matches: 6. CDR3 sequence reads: CASSQIRGPGGYTF. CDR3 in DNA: TGTGCCAGCAGCCAAATCAGGGGGCCGGGTGGCTACACCTTC.

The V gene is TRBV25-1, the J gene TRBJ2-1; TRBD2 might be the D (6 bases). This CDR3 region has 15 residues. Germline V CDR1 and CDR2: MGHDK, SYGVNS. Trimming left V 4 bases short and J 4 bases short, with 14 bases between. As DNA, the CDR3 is TGTGCCAGCAGTGGAATGGGGGGTGGATACAATGAGCAGTTCTTC. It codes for CASSGMGGGYNEQFF.

The chain's CDR3 is CASSPTGTSKFNEQFF. As DNA, the CDR3 is TGTGCCAGCAGCCCCACCGGGACTAGCAAGTTCAATGAGCAGTTCTTC. V is TRBV11-3 and J is TRBJ2-1; TRBD2 aligns across 9 bases. The CDR3 runs 16 residues. J was trimmed by 6 bases and V by 5 bases; bases with no gene match: 11. CDR1 SGHNT and CDR2 YENEEA come from the germline V gene.

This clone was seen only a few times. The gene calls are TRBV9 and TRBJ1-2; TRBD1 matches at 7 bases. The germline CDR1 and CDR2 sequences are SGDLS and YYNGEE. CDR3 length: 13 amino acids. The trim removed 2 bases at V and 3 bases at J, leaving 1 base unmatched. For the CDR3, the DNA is TGTGCCAGCAGCGTTGGGACAGACTATGGCTACACCTTC. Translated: CASSVGTDYGYTF.

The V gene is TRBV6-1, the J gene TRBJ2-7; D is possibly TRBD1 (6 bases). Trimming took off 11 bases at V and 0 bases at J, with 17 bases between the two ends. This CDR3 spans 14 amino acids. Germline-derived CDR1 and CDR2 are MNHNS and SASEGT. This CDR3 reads CAALLGQLSYEQYF. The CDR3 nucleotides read TGTGCCGCCCTTCTCGGACAGCTCTCCTACGAGCAGTACTTC.

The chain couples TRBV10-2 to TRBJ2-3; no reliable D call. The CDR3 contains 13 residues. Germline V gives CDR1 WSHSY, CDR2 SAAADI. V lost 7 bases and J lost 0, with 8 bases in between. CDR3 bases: TGCGCCAGCAAACAGCCTAGCACAGATACGCAGTATTTT. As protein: CASKQPSTDTQYF.

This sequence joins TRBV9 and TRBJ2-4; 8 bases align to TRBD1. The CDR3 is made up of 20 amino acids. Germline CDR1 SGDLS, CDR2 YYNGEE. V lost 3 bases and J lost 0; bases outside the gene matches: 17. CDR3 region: CASSALPGQDLGIAKNIQYF. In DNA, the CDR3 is TGTGCCAGCAGCGCCCTGCCGGGACAGGACTTAGGTATAGCCAAAAACATTCAGTACTTC.

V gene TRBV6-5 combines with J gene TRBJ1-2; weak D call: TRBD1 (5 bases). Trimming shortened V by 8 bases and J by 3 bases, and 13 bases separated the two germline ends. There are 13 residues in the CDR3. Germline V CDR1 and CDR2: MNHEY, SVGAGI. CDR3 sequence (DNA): TGTGCCAGCGCGCAGGGTCGGGACTATGGCTACACCTTC. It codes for CASAQGRDYGYTF.

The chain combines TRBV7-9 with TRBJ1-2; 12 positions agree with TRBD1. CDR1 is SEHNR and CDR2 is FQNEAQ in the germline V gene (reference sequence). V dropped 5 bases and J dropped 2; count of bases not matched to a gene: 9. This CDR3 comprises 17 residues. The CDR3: CASSPRFGTGGNYGYTF. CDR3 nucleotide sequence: TGTGCCAGCAGCCCCCGTTTCGGGACAGGGGGCAACTATGGCTACACCTTC.

The CDR3 here is CASSRYSGINQPQHF. CDR3 nucleotides: TGTGCCAGCAGTCGATATTCAGGGATCAATCAGCCCCAGCATTTT. The chain carries TRBV27 and TRBJ1-5; perhaps TRBD1 as D (5 bases). CDR1 and CDR2 (germline): MNHEY, SMNVEV (reference sequence). V shed 5 bases and J shed 3 bases, with 14 bases lying between them. There are 15 residues in the CDR3.

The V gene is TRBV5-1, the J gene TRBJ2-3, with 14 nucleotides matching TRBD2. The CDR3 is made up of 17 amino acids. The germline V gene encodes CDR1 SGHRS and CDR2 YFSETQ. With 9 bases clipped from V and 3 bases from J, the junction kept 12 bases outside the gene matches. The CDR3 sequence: CATSNNRTSGGTDTQYF. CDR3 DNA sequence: TGCGCCACCTCGAATAACCGGACTAGCGGGGGGACAGATACGCAGTATTTT.

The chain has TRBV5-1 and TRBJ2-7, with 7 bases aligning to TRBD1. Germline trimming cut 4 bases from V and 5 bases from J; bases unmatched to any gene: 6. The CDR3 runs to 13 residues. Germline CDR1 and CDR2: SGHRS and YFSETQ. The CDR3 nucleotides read TGCGCCAGCAGCCGGGGACAGCTGGACGAGCAGTACTTC. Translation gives CASSRGQLDEQYF.